This TCR beta chain originates from a study of T cell repertoires in cytomegalovirus infection (dated by TCRdb to 2018 to 2020). Broadly, across the study: Alongside well-studied HLA-B-restricted epitopes, the peptide stimulations were aimed at recently identified HLA-C-restricted CMV epitopes, whose presentation resists viral immunomodulation. Donor HLA type was relevant to the analysis, because carriage of CMV infection together with the matching HLA type was indicated by public TCR beta signatures.

A note on this clonotype: The antigen this receptor binds is unknown. No clone much larger than this one lies a single base away; base qualities are absent.

Sequencing was performed on an Illumina HiSeq 1500. TCRdb reran the public reads through fastp at Q25 and MiXCR, keeping productive beta chains. Every entry covers one CDR3 protein and lists the most common genes and DNA from its rows. Across this sample there are about 310,000 distinct CDR3 sequences, with roughly 25% seen only once. The ten biggest clones cover about 14% of the sample. Reading the label with the study, this specimen's treatment or condition is: in vitro stimulation with specific CMV peptide epitopes to enrich CMV-specific T cells. Study-level results and caveats: The ex vivo response was dominated by HLA-C-restricted CMV-specific TCR beta clonotypes, which also provided the single most frequent clonotype in two of eight donors. Cumulative frequency of public TCR beta family members discriminated carriers of CMV infection plus the relevant HLA type in this cohort and an independent approximately 340-donor cohort.

Sequencing was performed on cultured PBMCs, taken from culture after CMV antigen stimulation. The sequence was collected from a human donor in good health (CMV status not recorded). Some clones in this sample may be carry-over from other donors' samples.

Here the CDR3 is given as CASSLGGQARYQETQYF. The DNA is TGTGCCAGCAGCTTGGGGGGACAGGCTCGGTACCAAGAGACCCAGTACTTC. Here the chain combines TRBV5-4 and TRBJ2-5; 8 middle bases align to TRBD1. Via the germline V gene (reference sequence), CDR1 is SGHNT and CDR2 YYREEE. Germline trimming: 0 bases from V, 0 bases from J; junction bases outside gene matches: 7. Its CDR3 holds 17 amino acids, cysteine through phenylalanine. Left in the record is the CDR3 DNA by itself, 51 bases read in frame from the first base.